The following is a T cell receptor (beta chain) sequence with its context. Antigen specificity is unknown. TCRdb called the PCR reads again in MiXCR, with one record for every CDR3 protein. Of approximately 680,000 distinct CDR3 sequences in the sample, approximately 24% were seen once. This sample stems from a study of molecular identifiers for immune sequencing clone quantification. About the study: Five aliquots were made in replicates from the RNA of roughly 20,000 or 100,000 naive CD8 cells, and four were sequenced. Study-wide points: The share of molecules held by clones above 20 RNA copies was over 98% in effector cells and under 1% in naive cells.

The CDR3 covers 14 residues. Per the germline V gene, CDR1 is SNHLY and CDR2 is FYNNEI. Trimming removed 5 bases at V and 1 base at J, with 12 bases between. The chain uses TRBV2 and TRBJ2-7; D gene uncertain. The specimen was naive CD8+ T cells from blood, with Jurkat cell RNA spiked in. Subset noted: FACS-sorted CD8+CD4-CCR7+CD45RA+ naive T cells. This clonotype was sampled from a human donor in good health. Some libraries in this study had Jurkat cell RNA spiked in. DNA for the CDR3: TGTGCCAGCAGTCCAGCTGGATTATCCTACGAGCAGTACTTC. Residues: CASSPAGLSYEQYF.